This is a list of T cell receptor beta chains from one sample in a study of blood T cell repertoires in COVID-19. Method: immunoSEQ multiplex PCR; TCRdb's copy keeps in-frame clones and lacks some. The table records 270,000 or so clones, approximately 85% of them present only once. Specimen: PBMCs or T cells enriched from blood (not recorded which). Receptors were obtained from a woman aged 45-60 years who had been exposed to COVID-19. CDR3s include the opening cysteine and the closing phenylalanine or tryptophan.

J gene | V gene | CDR3 protein
TRBJ2-3 | TRBV28 | CASSFLGGGGTDTQYF
TRBJ1-6 | TRBV30 | CAWRVADRTNSPLHF
TRBJ2-3 | TRBV28 | CASSSPGTGPDTQYF
TRBJ1-2 | TRBV7-8 | CASSLKSSSGIRKDYTF
TRBJ1-1 | TRBV19 | CASSIRTGGGGAEAFF
TRBJ1-5 | TRBV19 | CASSLVGGNNQPQHF
TRBJ1-2 | TRBV28 | CASRWGANYGYTF
TRBJ2-3 | TRBV4-1 | CASSDWRRATDTQYF
TRBJ2-1 | TRBV9 | CASSPRAGLAGKGEQFF
TRBJ1-1 | TRBV5-1 | CASSSPGTVQAFF
TRBJ1-5 | TRBV7-9 | CASTTGNQPQHF
TRBJ2-3 | TRBV5-1 | CASSLSGGGTDTQYF
TRBJ1-3 | TRBV7-9 | CASSPWTASSGNTIYF
TRBJ2-2 | TRBV10-1 | CASSGGQTNTGELFF